This is a list of T cell receptor beta chains from one sample in a study of T-cell memory formation after mild COVID-19. TCRdb called the 5' RACE reads again in MiXCR, with one record for every CDR3 protein. The repertoire holds approximately 150,000 distinct CDR3 sequences, with 10% to 15% as singletons. Sequenced material: PBMCs or a T cell subset sorted from them (not recorded which). The receptor set was obtained from a man between 18 and 35 years old who had mild COVID-19 (a few samples of this study predate the infection). Cell type and time point are not known. The CDR3 runs from the conserved cysteine through the conserved F or W. The D gene is left open where the match is weak. Size values are once, few and many counts, or a class for expanded clones, and some rows have none.

TRBJ2-2,-,TRBD1,TRBV5-1,CASSRTGARTGELFF,TGCGCCAGCAGCCGGACAGGGGCGAGGACCGGGGAGCTGTTTTTT
TRBJ2-4,few,TRBD2,TRBV20-1,CSRKSIELAVKNIQYF,TGCAGCCGCAAAAGCATTGAACTAGCGGTCAAAAACATTCAGTACTTC
TRBJ2-2,many,-,TRBV7-9,CASRLTTGPGELFF,TGTGCCAGCAGACTAACTACAGGGCCCGGGGAGCTGTTTTTT
TRBJ2-7,few,-,TRBV29-1,CSVDKGGGEGYEQYF,TGCAGCGTTGATAAGGGGGGGGGCGAAGGCTACGAGCAGTACTTC
TRBJ2-7,-,-,TRBV24-1,CATSNGKTYEQYF,TGTGCCACCAGTAACGGGAAAACCTACGAGCAGTACTTC
TRBJ1-4,-,TRBD1,TRBV18,CASSPRAGGNEKLFF,TGTGCCAGCTCACCACGGGCAGGGGGCAATGAAAAACTGTTTTTT
TRBJ2-3,few,-,TRBV7-2,CASSLLAGTDGTQYF,TGTGCCAGCAGCTTATTGGCAGGCACTGATGGTACGCAGTATTTT
TRBJ2-1,-,-,TRBV7-9,CASSLVLINEQFF,TGTGCCAGCAGCTTAGTGTTGATAAATGAGCAGTTCTTC
TRBJ2-3,few,TRBD2,TRBV20-1,CSAGLAGGSTDTQYF,TGCAGTGCCGGACTAGCGGGGGGTAGCACAGATACGCAGTATTTT
TRBJ2-2,few,-,TRBV5-1,CASSVPVAGELFF,TGCGCCAGCTCAGTCCCGGTGGCCGGGGAGCTGTTTTTT
TRBJ1-2,-,TRBD1,TRBV3-1,CASSQNGQGASYTF,TGTGCCAGCAGCCAAAATGGACAGGGGGCGAGCTACACCTTC
TRBJ2-3,-,TRBD2,TRBV7-2,CASSLLAGGIDTQYF,TGTGCCAGCAGCTTACTAGCGGGGGGAATTGATACGCAGTATTTT
TRBJ1-5,few,-,TRBV25-1,CASSEYGTRQPQHF,TGTGCCAGCAGTGAGTACGGGACAAGGCAGCCCCAGCATTTT
TRBJ1-4,few,TRBD1,TRBV5-1,CASSLKGTGDEKLFF,TGCGCCAGCAGCTTGAAGGGGACAGGGGATGAAAAACTGTTTTTT
TRBJ2-3,few,-,TRBV12-3/TRBV12-4,CASSLSGAPDTQYF,TGTGCCAGCAGTTTATCAGGGGCCCCCGATACGCAGTATTTT
TRBJ2-7,few,TRBD2,TRBV5-1,CASSLAGLAGNEQYF,TGCGCCAGCAGCTTGGCAGGACTAGCGGGGAACGAGCAGTACTTC
TRBJ2-1,-,TRBD1,TRBV7-2,CASSSDRATYNEQFF,TGTGCCAGCAGCTCGGACAGGGCCACCTACAATGAGCAGTTCTTC
TRBJ2-5,-,TRBD2,TRBV10-3,CAISEQRGYQETQYF,TGTGCCATCAGTGAACAGCGGGGGTACCAAGAGACCCAGTACTTC
TRBJ1-6,-,-,TRBV4-3,CASSQDPLGVGNSPLHF,TGCGCCAGCAGCCAAGATCCGCTAGGGGTGGGGAATTCACCCCTCCACTTT
TRBJ1-1,few,TRBD1,TRBV6-1,CASNRGTTEAFF,TGTGCCAGCAACAGGGGGACCACTGAAGCTTTCTTT